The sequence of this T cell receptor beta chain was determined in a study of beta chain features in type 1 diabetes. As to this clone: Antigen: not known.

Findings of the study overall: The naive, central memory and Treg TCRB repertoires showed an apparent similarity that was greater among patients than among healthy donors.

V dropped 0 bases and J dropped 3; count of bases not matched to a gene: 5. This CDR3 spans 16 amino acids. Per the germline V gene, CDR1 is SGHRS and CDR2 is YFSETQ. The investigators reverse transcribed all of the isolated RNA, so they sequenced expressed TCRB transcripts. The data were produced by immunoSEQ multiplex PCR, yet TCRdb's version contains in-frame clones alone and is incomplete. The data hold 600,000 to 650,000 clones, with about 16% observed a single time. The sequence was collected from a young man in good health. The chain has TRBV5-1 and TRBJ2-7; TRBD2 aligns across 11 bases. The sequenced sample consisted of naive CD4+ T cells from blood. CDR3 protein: CASSLEKLAGVYEQYF. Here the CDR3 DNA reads TGCGCCAGCAGCTTGGAAAAACTAGCGGGAGTCTACGAGCAGTACTTC.